This T cell receptor beta chain came from a study of CD8+ T cells in alopecia areata. Across the study: Tofacitinib treatment spanned 6 to 18 months, with 6 months off drug afterward. Broader study findings: The study found higher clonality in lesional than normal scalp, especially in alopecia totalis/universalis.

Germline CDR1 reads SNHLY; CDR2 reads FYNNEI. Trimming took 1 base from V and 2 from J; bases not matched to a gene: 2. This CDR3 is 15 amino acids long. This clone was detected only a few times. The antigen remains unidentified. Treatment defined: oral pan-JAK inhibitor, 5-10 mg twice daily. Alopecia areata patients provided lesional scalp punch biopsies and peripheral blood. Following RNA extraction, reverse transcription yielded cDNA that acted as the sequencing template. Measured with immunoSEQ multiplex PCR; TCRdb has only the in-frame clones, and not every one. The sample contains about 300,000 clones, nearly 60% of which appear only once.

The sequence was obtained from a human donor with alopecia areata. This rearrangement joins TRBV2 to TRBJ2-7; 10 bases match TRBD1. Sequencing used CD4+ T cells sorted from blood, obtained at week 24, from a patient treated with tofacitinib. The chain's CDR3 is CASSEGQGATYEQYF. In nucleotides, the CDR3 is TGTGCCAGCAGTGAAGGACAGGGGGCCACCTACGAGCAGTACTTC.